These 10 T cell receptor beta chains came from one sample sequenced in a study of shared T cell receptors in the human thymus. The assay was immunoSEQ multiplex PCR, and TCRdb's table has in-frame clones only and misses some. The sample lists hundreds of thousands of clones; about 89% were seen once. This sample was shared with a second study, whose subject was human thymus T cells.

The sequencing input was thymocytes. These receptors came from a boy under two years old with a congenital heart defect.

This chain joins TRBV4-3 and TRBJ2-1, with a weak D call TRBD2 (6 bases). V was shortened by 1 base and J by 1 base, with 14 bases between the two germline ends. Germline V gives CDR1 LGHNA, CDR2 YSLEER. The CDR3 spans 17 residues. The CDR3 DNA reads TGCGCCAGCAGCCAAGGTCCAGCGGGTGTTTCCTACAATGAGCAGTTCTTC. Protein sequence: CASSQGPAGVSYNEQFF.

This clone was counted a single time. The CDR3 DNA follows: TGTGCCAGCAGCTTAGATCGCAGGGGTAAGGACGAGCAGTACTTC. Amino acid sequence: CASSLDRRGKDEQYF. V is TRBV11-2 and J is TRBJ2-7; D might be TRBD1 (6 bases). Between the trimmed V and J ends, which lost 0 bases and 5 bases, there was a span of 14 bases. Germline V CDR1 and CDR2: SGHAT, FQNNGV. There are 15 residues in the CDR3.

This clone has a single count. The chain uses TRBV28 and TRBJ2-7, with D maybe TRBD2 (5 bases). V lost 2 bases to trimming and J lost 9 bases, with 8 bases between them. The germline gives CDR1 MDHEN, CDR2 SYDVKM. This CDR3 region has 11 residues. In nucleotides, the CDR3 is TGTGCCAGCAGTTTAGCTGCGGGGCAGTACTTC. This translates into CASSLAAGQYF.

This chain joins TRBV28 and TRBJ2-1, with 9 bases matching TRBD2. Germline V gives CDR1 MDHEN, CDR2 SYDVKM. The CDR3 spans 16 residues. V lost 1 base to trimming and J lost 5 bases; unmatched junction nucleotides: 6. As DNA, the CDR3 is TGTGCCAGCAGTTTATCCGGACTAGCGCTCCACAATGAGCAGTTCTTC. Translation gives CASSLSGLALHNEQFF.

This clone was picked up a small number of times. The rearrangement joins TRBV2 to TRBJ1-1; 10 nucleotides line up with TRBD1. Per germline, CDR1 SNHLY and CDR2 FYNNEI. CDR3 size: 15 residues. Losses at the gene ends were 4 bases for V and 1 base for J; bases not matched to a gene: 3. The CDR3: CASSGQGARNTEAFF. The CDR3 region has the DNA TGTGCCAGCAGTGGACAGGGGGCTAGGAACACTGAAGCTTTCTTT.

The chain has TRBV7-9 and TRBJ2-7; 8 bases are a match to TRBD1. CDR3 size: 15 residues. CDR1 SEHNR and CDR2 FQNEAQ come from the germline V gene (reference sequence). Trimming at V came to 4 bases and at J to 0 bases, leaving 5 bases not matched to a gene. CDR3 in DNA: TGTGCCAGCAGCTACAGGGACAGGAGCTCCTACGAGCAGTACTTC. Protein: CASSYRDRSSYEQYF.

The CDR3 loop reads CASSVVAGGSGGDTQYF. CDR3 coding DNA: TGTGCCAGCAGCGTAGTTGCGGGAGGTTCGGGCGGAGATACGCAGTATTTT. The chain has TRBV9 and TRBJ2-3; 8 positions match TRBD2. The CDR3 sequence is 17 residues long. The J segment lost 5 bases and the V segment lost 0 bases, leaving 11 bases of the junction unmatched. The germline gives CDR1 SGDLS, CDR2 YYNGEE.

The rearrangement links TRBV5-4 to TRBJ2-5; 16 bases agree with TRBD2. J was trimmed by 3 bases and V by 4 bases; bases with no gene match: 6. Germline assignment: CDR1 SGHNT and CDR2 YYREEE (reference sequence). The CDR3 has 17 residues. The CDR3 here is CASSKGLAGGRKETQYF. In DNA, the CDR3 is TGTGCCAGCAGCAAGGGACTAGCGGGAGGGCGAAAAGAGACCCAGTACTTC. The whole variable domain, filled in from reference TRBV5-4 and TRBJ2-5, reads ETGVTQSPTHLIKTRGQQVTLRCSSQSGHNTVSWYQQALGQGPQFIFQYYREEENGRGNFPPRFSGLQFPNYSSELNVNALELDDSALYLCASSKGLAGGRKETQYFGPGTRLLVL.

V usage is TRBV29-1 and J usage is TRBJ2-7, with 7 bases that match TRBD1. V lost 4 bases, J lost 4 bases, and 10 bases stayed unmatched. Germline V CDR1 and CDR2: SQVTM, ANQGSEA. The CDR3 extends over 14 amino acids. The CDR3 sequence is CSVVVRQGPYEQYF. CDR3 DNA sequence: TGCAGCGTTGTAGTCCGACAGGGCCCTTACGAGCAGTACTTC.

A word on this clone: Other DNA sequences from this sample encode an identical CDR3 as well. The rearrangement uses TRBV5-1 and TRBJ2-7; possible D gene TRBD1, 6 bases. The V gene's germline CDR1 is SGHRS and CDR2 YFSETQ. Trimming cost V 1 base and J 1 base, with 6 bases left between them. The CDR3 is 13 amino acids. For the CDR3, the DNA is TGCGCCAGCAGCTTGACAGGGTCCTACGAGCAGTACTTC. Amino acid sequence: CASSLTGSYEQYF.